Listed here are 23 T cell receptor beta chains from one sample, sequenced in a study of blood T cells in healthy people across ages. The second PCR ran roughly 7 to 11 cycles with a sample-barcoded 5' primer and J-beta primers. Each CDR3 protein gets one entry after TCRdb re-called the 5' RACE reads with MiXCR. The sample has hundreds of thousands of distinct CDR3 sequences; around 68% are singletons. The sample was blood. These receptors originate from a young man in good health.

The chain is built from TRBV20-1 and TRBJ2-5, with D maybe TRBD2 (5 bases). Germline CDR1 DFQATT, CDR2 SNEGSKA (reference sequence). V shed 6 bases and J shed 4 bases, with 15 bases lying between them. The CDR3 is made up of 13 amino acids. CDR3 region: CSAQQTTRETQYF. Here the CDR3 DNA reads TGCAGTGCCCAACAGACTACCCGAGAGACCCAGTACTTC.

Concerning this clonotype: Germline is not matched at one junction end, which may reflect a read error. The V gene is TRBV10-2, the J gene TRBJ2-1, with D unclear. The CDR3 totals 12 residues. The germline gives CDR1 WSHSY, CDR2 SAAADI. The CDR3 region is CASKAAHKEQFF. Here the CDR3 DNA reads TGCGCCAGCAAAGCCGCCCACAAGGAGCAGTTCTTC.

The V and J genes are TRBV7-2 and TRBJ2-7; D is perhaps TRBD1 or TRBD2 (6 bases each). The ends were cut back, 4 bases at V and 8 bases at J, with 15 bases in the middle. Germline lookup yields CDR1 SGHTA and CDR2 FQGNSA. The CDR3 covers 13 residues. CDR3 sequence: CASSSGGGVQQYF. The CDR3 bases are TGTGCCAGCAGCTCCGGGGGCGGCGTGCAGCAGTACTTC.

This clonotype was observed a few times. Written as DNA, the CDR3 is TGTGCCAGCAGCCCCCGGGGCTACACTGAAGCTTTCTTT. Protein product: CASSPRGYTEAFF. The V and J genes are TRBV6-5 and TRBJ1-1; D possibly corresponds to TRBD1 (5 bases). CDR1 and CDR2 from the germline V gene are MNHEY and SVGAGI. The CDR3 extends over 13 amino acids. Trimming took off 6 bases at V and 3 bases at J, with 11 bases between the two ends.

The rearrangement links TRBV7-2 to TRBJ2-3; no clear D. V was clipped by 5 bases and J by 6 bases, with 21 bases between them. Germline lookup yields CDR1 SGHTA and CDR2 FQGNSA. The CDR3 sequence is 16 residues long. CDR3 sequence reads: CASSPRTTRIRDTQYF. In nucleotides, the CDR3 is TGTGCCAGCAGCCCAAGGACGACCCGGATCAGGGATACGCAGTATTTT.

V is TRBV14 and J is TRBJ2-3; tentatively, D is TRBD1 (6 bases). This CDR3 has 16 amino acids. The germline V and J ends were trimmed by 4 bases and 1 base, with 15 bases remaining between them. CDR1 and CDR2 (germline): SGHDN, FVKESK. CDR3 nucleotides: TGTGCCAGCAGCCCACGGGACACCCTTCGCACAGATACGCAGTATTTT. Translation: CASSPRDTLRTDTQYF. Drawing the rest from reference TRBV14 and TRBJ2-3, the complete variable domain is EAGVTQFPSHSVIEKGQTVTLRCDPISGHDNLYWYRRVMGKEIKFLLHFVKESKQDESGMPNNRFLAERTGGTYSTLKVQPAELEDSGVYFCASSPRDTLRTDTQYFGPGTRLTVL.

The chain employs TRBV20-1 and TRBJ2-3; 8 bases line up with TRBD2. The ends lost 6 bases at V and 6 bases at J; junction bases unmatched: 14. Germline V gene data show CDR1 as DFQATT and CDR2 as SNEGSKA (reference sequence). The CDR3 extends over 15 amino acids. CDR3 amino acids: CSAPPEAGARDTQYF. The CDR3 DNA reads as TGCAGTGCCCCGCCGGAAGCGGGGGCCCGCGATACGCAGTATTTT.

The J gene is TRBJ2-5, the V gene TRBV7-2, with 7 bases aligning to TRBD2. The V segment lost 4 bases and the J segment 5 bases; nucleotides outside the gene matches: 13. The germline gives CDR1 SGHTA, CDR2 FQGNSA. CDR3 size: 16 residues. CDR3 coding DNA: TGTGCCAGCAGCTACGGATTCGGGCGGGGGATGGAGACCCAGTACTTC. Protein product: CASSYGFGRGMETQYF.

The chain uses TRBV6-6 and TRBJ2-5; 8 bases are a match to TRBD1. Germline trimming cut 0 bases from V and 4 bases from J; bases unmatched to any gene: 10. Germline CDR1 MNHNY, CDR2 SVGAGI (reference sequence). CDR3 length: 17 residues. CDR3 region: CASSYSMAGGFGETQYF. The CDR3 nucleotides read TGTGCCAGCAGTTACTCGATGGCAGGGGGCTTCGGAGAGACCCAGTACTTC.

This sequence joins TRBV12-3 or TRBV12-4 and TRBJ1-2, with 8 bases fitting TRBD1. Trimming took 6 bases from V and 4 from J; bases not matched to a gene: 7. The CDR3 is 14 residues long. The CDR3 loop reads CASRPQGAGYGYTF. CDR3 DNA: TGTGCCAGCAGACCTCAGGGGGCCGGCTATGGCTACACCTTC.

The chain combines TRBV27 with TRBJ2-5; 9 nucleotides line up with TRBD1. CDR1 and CDR2 (germline): MNHEY, SMNVEV (reference sequence). V gave up 0 bases and J gave up 5 bases; unmatched junction bases: 16. CDR3 size: 19 residues. In DNA form, the CDR3 reads TGTGCCAGCAGTTTATCTCGGTCAGGGATCGACAGGGGGATGGAGACCCAGTACTTC. It translates to CASSLSRSGIDRGMETQYF.

DNA for the CDR3: TGTGCCAGCACCTCGGGGGACGGACTATACGAGCAGTACTTC. Its protein is CASTSGDGLYEQYF. V gene TRBV6-2 or TRBV6-3 combines with J gene TRBJ2-7; tentative D call: TRBD2 (6 bases). The V gene lost 7 bases and the J gene lost 4 bases, with 17 bases spanning the gap. Germline CDR1 MNHEY, CDR2 SVGEGT. CDR3 length equals 14 residues.

This chain uses TRBV25-1 with TRBJ2-2; D is perhaps TRBD2 (7 bases). This CDR3 has 14 amino acids. The V end was cut by 2 bases, the J end by 9 bases, with 13 bases between. Germline V lookup: CDR1 MGHDK, CDR2 SYGVNS. CDR3 sequence reads: CASSEGGRGWELFF. CDR3 sequence (DNA): TGTGCCAGCAGTGAAGGGGGGAGGGGGTGGGAGCTGTTTTTT.

J is TRBJ2-7 and V is TRBV29-1; D remains unclear. The V gene's germline CDR1 is SQVTM and CDR2 ANQGSEA. The CDR3 runs 11 residues. Trimming stripped 4 bases from V and 3 bases from J, with 7 bases between. CDR3 nucleotide sequence: TGCAGCGTTGTAGACGACTACGAGCAGTACTTC. This encodes CSVVDDYEQYF.

The chain uses TRBV6-2 or TRBV6-3 and TRBJ2-3; D perhaps matches TRBD1 (6 bases). Germline V CDR1 and CDR2: MNHEY, SVGEGT. The CDR3 is made up of 15 amino acids. The V end lost 8 bases, the J end lost 2 bases, and 17 bases lay between the germline ends. CDR3 sequence (DNA): TGTGCCAGCCAACGAAACAGGGACCCCACAGATACGCAGTATTTT. It translates to CASQRNRDPTDTQYF.

This rearrangement joins TRBV6-2 or TRBV6-3 to TRBJ2-1; D gene ambiguous. This CDR3 spans 13 amino acids. Germline V gene data show CDR1 as MNHEY and CDR2 as SVGEGT. Trimming pared 5 bases from V and 4 bases from J, leaving 9 bases between. The CDR3 nucleotides are TGTGCCAGCAGTGTGGCAGAATACAATGAGCAGTTCTTC. Amino acid sequence: CASSVAEYNEQFF.

This rearrangement joins TRBV30 to TRBJ2-5, with TRBD2 matching 10 bases. Germline loops: CDR1 GTSNPN, CDR2 SVGIG (reference sequence). V was clipped by 1 base and J by 2 bases; unmatched bases: 1. CDR3 length equals 14 residues. DNA of the CDR3: TGTGCCTGGAGTGGTAGCGGGGGGCAAGAGACCCAGTACTTC. Translating it yields CAWSGSGGQETQYF.

The count of this clonotype is one. The V call is TRBV7-2, the J call TRBJ2-7; the D gene is possibly TRBD2 (6 bases). This CDR3 is built from 16 residues. The V gene's germline CDR1 is SGHTA and CDR2 FQGNSA. Trimming cost V 6 bases and J 4 bases, with 22 bases left between them. This CDR3 is CASRNNAGPQGYEQYF. The CDR3 DNA reads as TGTGCCAGCAGGAATAATGCGGGACCCCAAGGGTACGAGCAGTACTTC.

CDR3 in amino acids: CASRRTVLNHNEQFF. The CDR3 nucleotides are TGTGCCAGCAGACGGACAGTCCTAAACCACAATGAGCAGTTCTTC. The chain is built from TRBV7-2 and TRBJ2-1; possibly TRBD1 for D (6 bases). Germline CDR1 and CDR2: SGHTA and FQGNSA. V lost 6 bases and J lost 5, with 17 bases in between. The CDR3 covers 15 residues. Drawing the rest from reference TRBV7-2 and TRBJ2-1, the complete variable domain is GAGVSQSPSNKVTEKGKDVELRCDPISGHTALYWYRQSLGQGLEFLIYFQGNSAPDKSGLPSDRFSAERTGGSVSTLTIQRTQQEDSAVYLCASRRTVLNHNEQFFGPGTRLTVL.

The gene calls are TRBV4-3 and TRBJ2-4; 7 bases align to TRBD2. CDR1 and CDR2 (germline): LGHNA, YSLEER. This CDR3 has 15 residues. V lost 0 bases and J lost 13; bases outside the gene matches: 12. The CDR3 DNA reads TGCGCCAGCAGCCAAGATCTGGGGGGGATTGATGGCCAGTACTTC. Its protein is CASSQDLGGIDGQYF.

V usage is TRBV3-1 and J usage is TRBJ2-3; TRBD2 matches 7 bases. CDR1 is LGHDT, CDR2 YNNKEL, per germline (reference sequence). CDR3 size: 16 residues. The junction had 9 bases not matched to a gene; V was cut back by 2 bases and J by 4 bases. The DNA of the CDR3 is TGTGCCAGCAGCCAAAGGTTCGGGACTACCCCAGATACGCAGTATTTT. This encodes CASSQRFGTTPDTQYF.

The V call is TRBV4-1, the J call TRBJ2-5; tentatively, D is TRBD2 (6 bases). CDR1 MGHRA and CDR2 YSYEKL come from the germline V gene. This CDR3 has 16 residues. Trimming cost V 1 base and J 3 bases, with 15 bases left between them. CDR3: CASSQVGSGHKETQYF. CDR3 bases: TGCGCCAGCAGCCAAGTTGGCAGCGGGCATAAAGAGACCCAGTACTTC.

This clonotype came up a few times. The rearrangement joins TRBV27 to TRBJ2-1, with D maybe TRBD2 (5 bases). V lost 5 bases to trimming and J lost 9 bases, with 17 bases between them. The CDR3 loop spans 14 amino acids. Germline V lookup: CDR1 MNHEY, CDR2 SMNVEV (reference sequence). The CDR3 DNA reads as TGTGCCAGCAGTCCGGAGAGGTCGGCGGGTGAGCAGTTCTTC. It is translated as CASSPERSAGEQFF.